Sequencing of this T cell receptor beta chain was carried out in a study of shared clonotypes between healthy human individuals. For the study at large: Three plates each covered CD4 naive and memory; CD8 naive two, CD8 memory one. Study outcomes and limitations: With several donors compared, 4% to 5% of naive CD4 clonotypes were shared. On the whole, naive subsets had larger estimated richness than memory subsets had.

Data came from immunoSEQ multiplex PCR; TCRdb stores just in-frame clones and leaves some out. Of 950,000 to 1,300,000 clones in the sample, 70% to 80% were seen once. The germline V and J ends were trimmed by 4 bases and 2 bases, with 13 bases remaining between them. The CDR3 has 14 residues. Germline CDR1 SGHRS, CDR2 YFSETQ. A remark on this clone: Its target is not known. Other DNA sequences from this sample encode an identical CDR3 as well.

This clonotype originated in a man aged 18 to 29 in good health. Sequenced input: memory CD4+ T cells sorted from blood. The subset was: CD45RA-negative fraction. The J gene is TRBJ2-7, the V gene TRBV5-1, with D perhaps matching TRBD1 (7 bases). Here the CDR3 DNA reads TGCGCCAGCAGCGGCGGGGACAGTGCCTACGAGCAGTACTTC. Translating it yields CASSGGDSAYEQYF. The full variable domain, completed using reference TRBV5-1 and TRBJ2-7, is KAGVTQTPRYLIKTRGQQVTLSCSPISGHRSVSWYQQTPGQGLQFLFEYFSETQRNKGNFPGRFSGRQFSNSRSEMNVSTLELGDSALYLCASSGGDSAYEQYFGPGTRLTVT.